A single sample gave rise to the 9 T cell receptor beta chains below, sequenced in a study of blood T cell repertoires in COVID-19. The assay was immunoSEQ multiplex PCR, and TCRdb's table has in-frame clones only and misses some. Of approximately 200,000 clones listed, 80% to 90% are singletons. The material sequenced was peripheral blood. The receptors were sampled from a woman aged 50 to 65 with acute or convalescent COVID-19.

In its sample, this clone was seen once. The chain recombines TRBV5-4 with TRBJ2-5; 10 bases map to TRBD2. Per the germline V gene, CDR1 is SGHNT and CDR2 is YYREEE (reference sequence). The J segment lost 2 bases and the V segment lost 0 bases, leaving 7 bases of the junction unmatched. This CDR3 spans 17 amino acids. The CDR3 reads CASSLGIGTSAQETQYF. CDR3 nucleotide sequence: TGTGCCAGCAGCTTGGGGATCGGGACTAGCGCACAAGAGACCCAGTACTTC.

This clone was counted between two and nine times. The chain has TRBV7-9 and TRBJ2-7; 10 bases map to TRBD1. The CDR3 has 14 residues. CDR1 and CDR2 (germline): SEHNR, FQNEAQ (reference sequence). Germline trimming cut 5 bases from V and 6 bases from J; bases unmatched to any gene: 7. For the CDR3, the DNA is TGTGCCAGCAGCCTGTCGGACAGGGGGATCGAGCAGTACTTC. It yields the protein CASSLSDRGIEQYF.

This clone was counted once. This chain uses TRBV7-9 with TRBJ2-7, with TRBD2 matching over 14 bases. This CDR3 comprises 17 residues. Germline trimming cut 3 bases from V and 3 bases from J; bases unmatched to any gene: 7. Germline V gene sequence: CDR1 SEHNR, CDR2 FQNEAQ (reference sequence). The CDR3 DNA follows: TGTGCCAGCAGCTTGGGACTAGCGGGGGAAAACTACTACGAGCAGTACTTC. Amino acids: CASSLGLAGENYYEQYF.

The chain uses TRBV7-9 and TRBJ1-4; D might be TRBD1 (6 bases). Germline CDR1 SEHNR, CDR2 FQNEAQ (reference sequence). Trimming took 4 bases from V and 4 from J, leaving 10 bases between them. The CDR3 sequence is 14 residues long. The CDR3 region has the DNA TGTGCCAGCAGCTCCGGGACAAGTAATGAAAAACTGTTTTTT. Amino acid sequence: CASSSGTSNEKLFF.

The chain carries TRBV5-1 and TRBJ2-7; D possibly corresponds to TRBD2 (5 bases). The V end lost 0 bases, the J end lost 1 base, and 23 bases lay between the germline ends. In germline, CDR1 is SGHRS, CDR2 YFSETQ. This CDR3 comprises 19 residues. DNA of the CDR3: TGCGCCAGCAGCTTGGCCTTCCACGGAGAGGGAGCCAAATCCTACGAGCAGTACTTC. Encoded protein: CASSLAFHGEGAKSYEQYF.

V usage is TRBV2 and J usage is TRBJ2-7; a weak D match, TRBD2 (5 bases). V lost 5 bases to trimming and J lost 0 bases, with 11 bases between them. Germline V gives CDR1 SNHLY, CDR2 FYNNEI. The length of the CDR3 is 14 residues. The CDR3 protein is CASSPRRSSYEQYF. DNA for the CDR3: TGTGCCAGCAGTCCGAGGAGGAGCTCCTACGAGCAGTACTTC.

Comments on this clone: One junction end does not reproduce the germline sequence, and a read error may be involved. This chain links TRBV10-3 with TRBJ2-2; no firm D call. This CDR3 has 15 residues. From germline, CDR1 is ENHRY and CDR2 SYGVKD. CDR3 bases: TGTGCCATCAGTGATGCGGCACCGAAGACCGGGGAGCTGTTTTTT. It codes for CAISDAAPKTGELFF.

This clone was counted once. The J gene is TRBJ1-1, the V gene TRBV18; D perhaps matches TRBD1 (5 bases). The germline CDR1 and CDR2 sequences are KGHSH and LQKENI. Trimming left V 5 bases short and J 4 bases short, with 11 bases between. The CDR3 sequence is 13 residues long. CDR3 amino acids: CASSIRQSTEAFF. DNA of the CDR3: TGTGCCAGCTCAATAAGACAGAGCACTGAAGCTTTCTTT.

This chain joins TRBV10-3 and TRBJ1-5; TRBD1 might be the D (6 bases). Germline CDR1 is ENHRY and CDR2 is SYGVKD. CDR3 length: 14 residues. Between the trimmed V and J ends, which lost 1 base and 7 bases, there was a span of 11 bases. The CDR3 spells CAISELQGGQPQHF. The CDR3 DNA reads TGTGCCATCAGTGAGTTACAGGGCGGGCAGCCCCAGCATTTT.